A single sample gave rise to the 7 T cell receptor beta chains below, sequenced in a study of spatial heterogeneity in lung cancer. Time point denoted: blood at routine non-recurrence follow-up after resection. Frozen PBMC, nontumor lung or tumor provided whole RNA, which was sequenced unsorted. Using its own MiXCR run on the 5' RACE reads, TCRdb lists one record per CDR3 protein. Of roughly 26,000 distinct CDR3 sequences listed, around 6% are singletons. The sample consisted of PBMCs, taken at follow-up. These receptors all come from a male donor with early-stage non-small cell lung cancer.

The gene calls are TRBV11-2 and TRBJ2-7; 11 bases map to TRBD1. The CDR3 has 14 residues. Unmatched junction bases numbered 6, after V lost 5 bases and J lost 6 bases. Germline V gives CDR1 SGHAT, CDR2 FQNNGV. The CDR3 protein is CASSPGQGASEQYF. Here the CDR3 DNA reads TGTGCCAGCAGCCCCGGACAGGGGGCGTCCGAGCAGTACTTC.

This clonotype was seen a handful of times. This chain links TRBV5-1 with TRBJ1-2, with 10 bases aligning to TRBD1. Germline V gives CDR1 SGHRS, CDR2 YFSETQ. The CDR3 length is 14 residues. Trimming took 6 bases from V and 7 from J; bases not matched to a gene: 9. This CDR3 is CASTRQGASAGYTF. The CDR3 nucleotides are TGCGCCAGCACCCGACAGGGGGCTTCGGCTGGCTACACCTTC.

This clonotype was seen many times. The CDR3 protein is CASSILAGGSYEQYF. The DNA for the CDR3 is TGCGCCAGCAGTATACTAGCGGGGGGCTCCTACGAGCAGTACTTC. The chain recombines TRBV5-1 with TRBJ2-7, with 12 bases lining up with TRBD2. CDR3 size: 15 residues. J was trimmed by 0 bases and V by 5 bases; bases with no gene match: 3. CDR1 and CDR2 (germline): SGHRS, YFSETQ.

The V and J genes are TRBV7-2 and TRBJ1-2; tentative D call: TRBD1 (5 bases). CDR3 length: 15 amino acids. CDR1 and CDR2 from the germline V gene are SGHTA and FQGNSA. With 4 bases removed from V and 4 bases from J, the gap between germline ends came to 16 bases. The DNA for the CDR3 is TGTGCCAGCAGCTCACAGCGGGGGACTGGCTATGGCTACACCTTC. It translates to CASSSQRGTGYGYTF.

This clonotype has ten or more counts. V usage is TRBV12-3 or TRBV12-4 and J usage is TRBJ1-3; weak D call: TRBD1 (5 bases). CDR3 length: 15 amino acids. Trimming stripped 3 bases from V and 4 bases from J, with 13 bases between. The CDR3 sequence is CASSLSGLSGNTIYF. Written as DNA, the CDR3 is TGTGCCAGCAGTTTGTCGGGGCTATCCGGAAACACCATATATTTT.

The rearrangement joins TRBV11-3 to TRBJ2-3; D gene uncertain. The CDR3 loop spans 16 amino acids. Germline lookup yields CDR1 SGHNT and CDR2 YENEEA. The V gene lost 1 base and the J gene lost 0 bases, with 11 bases spanning the gap. CDR3 in DNA: TGTGCCAGCAGCTTAGTTTCGGGCCTTAGCACAGATACGCAGTATTTT. This encodes CASSLVSGLSTDTQYF.

This clonotype was observed a few times. The chain joins TRBV7-6 to TRBJ2-3; no firm D call. Germline V gene sequence: CDR1 SGHVS, CDR2 FNYEAQ. V was cut by 5 bases and J by 0 bases, with 9 bases left in between. The CDR3 totals 14 residues. The CDR3 is CASSAMTSTDTQYF. DNA for the CDR3: TGTGCCAGCAGCGCCATGACTAGCACAGATACGCAGTATTTT.